This TCR beta chain was captured by sequencing in a study of CDR3 diversity in severe acne. This CDR3 comprises 13 residues. The V gene's germline CDR1 is SGHAT and CDR2 FQNNGV. The trim removed 3 bases at V and 5 bases at J, leaving 0 bases unmatched. Each CDR3 protein is one row after TCRdb ran MiXCR on the PCR reads. The table lists under 95,000 distinct CDR3 sequences, about 50% of them singletons. In its sample, this clonotype was seen many times. The sequenced sample consisted of blood. The chain has TRBV11-2 and TRBJ1-4; 7 nucleotides match TRBD1. This TCR was recovered from a male donor in good health, serving as a control. The CDR3 DNA follows: TGTGCCAGCAGCTTGACAGGGAATGAAAAACTGTTTTTT. Translating gives CASSLTGNEKLFF.